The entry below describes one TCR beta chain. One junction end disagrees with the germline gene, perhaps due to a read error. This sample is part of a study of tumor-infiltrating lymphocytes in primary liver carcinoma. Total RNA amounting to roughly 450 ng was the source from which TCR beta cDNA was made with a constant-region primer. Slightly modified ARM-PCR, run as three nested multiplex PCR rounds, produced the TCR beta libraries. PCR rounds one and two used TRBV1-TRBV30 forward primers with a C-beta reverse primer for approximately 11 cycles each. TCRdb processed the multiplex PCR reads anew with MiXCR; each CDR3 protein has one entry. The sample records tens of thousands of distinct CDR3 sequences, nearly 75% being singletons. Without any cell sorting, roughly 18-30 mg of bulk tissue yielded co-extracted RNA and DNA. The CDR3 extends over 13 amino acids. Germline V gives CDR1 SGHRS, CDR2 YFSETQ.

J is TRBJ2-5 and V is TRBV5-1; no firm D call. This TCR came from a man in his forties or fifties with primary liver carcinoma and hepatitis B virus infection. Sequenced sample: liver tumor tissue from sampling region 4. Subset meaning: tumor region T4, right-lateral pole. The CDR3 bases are TGCGCCAACAACTTGGCCTCCCTGGAGACTCAGTACTTC. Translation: CANNLASLETQYF.